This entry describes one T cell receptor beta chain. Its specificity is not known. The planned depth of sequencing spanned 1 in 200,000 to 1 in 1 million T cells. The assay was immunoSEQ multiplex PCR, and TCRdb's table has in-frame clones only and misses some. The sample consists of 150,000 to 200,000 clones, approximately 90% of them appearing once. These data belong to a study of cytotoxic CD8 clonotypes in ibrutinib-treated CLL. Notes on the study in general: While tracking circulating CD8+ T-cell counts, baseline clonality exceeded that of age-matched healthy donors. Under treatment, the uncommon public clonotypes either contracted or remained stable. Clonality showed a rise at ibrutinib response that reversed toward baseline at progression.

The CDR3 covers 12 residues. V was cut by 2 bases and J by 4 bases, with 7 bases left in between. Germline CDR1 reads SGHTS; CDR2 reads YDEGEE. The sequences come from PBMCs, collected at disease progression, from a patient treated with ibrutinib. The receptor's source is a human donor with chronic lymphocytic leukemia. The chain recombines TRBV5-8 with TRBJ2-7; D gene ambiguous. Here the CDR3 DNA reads TGTGCCAGCAGCTTTAGGACGTACGAGCAGTACTTC. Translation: CASSFRTYEQYF. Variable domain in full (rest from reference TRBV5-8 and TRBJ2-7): EAGVTQSPTHLIKTRGQQATLRCSPISGHTSVYWYQQALGLGLQFLLWYDEGEERNRGNFPPRFSGRQFPNYSSELNVNALELEDSALYLCASSFRTYEQYFGPGTRLTVT.